One sample yielded the 2 T cell receptor beta chains listed below, sequenced in a study of blood T cells in healthy people across ages. Primers used in a second PCR of about 6 to 11 cycles were a sample-barcoded 5' primer and a J-beta primer mix. MiXCR was run by TCRdb on the 5' RACE reads, yielding one entry per CDR3 protein. Among some 1.5 million distinct CDR3 sequences listed, 28% were seen once. Material for sequencing was blood. The receptors derive from a woman in her twenties or thirties in good health.

J is TRBJ2-1 and V is TRBV10-3, with 9 bases aligning to TRBD1. CDR3 size: 13 residues. In germline, CDR1 is ENHRY, CDR2 SYGVKD. V gave up 8 bases and J gave up 5 bases; unmatched junction bases: 4. CDR3 amino acids: CAILRQGDNEQFF. CDR3 bases: TGTGCCATCCTAAGACAGGGGGACAATGAGCAGTTCTTC.

This clonotype was detected only a few times. This rearrangement joins TRBV12-3 or TRBV12-4 to TRBJ2-3; TRBD2 might be the D (6 bases). Trimming shortened V by 2 bases and J by 3 bases, and 12 bases separated the two germline ends. CDR3 length equals 15 residues. CDR3 bases: TGTGCCAGCAGTTTACGGCGGGATTGGACAGATACGCAGTATTTT. Protein product: CASSLRRDWTDTQYF.